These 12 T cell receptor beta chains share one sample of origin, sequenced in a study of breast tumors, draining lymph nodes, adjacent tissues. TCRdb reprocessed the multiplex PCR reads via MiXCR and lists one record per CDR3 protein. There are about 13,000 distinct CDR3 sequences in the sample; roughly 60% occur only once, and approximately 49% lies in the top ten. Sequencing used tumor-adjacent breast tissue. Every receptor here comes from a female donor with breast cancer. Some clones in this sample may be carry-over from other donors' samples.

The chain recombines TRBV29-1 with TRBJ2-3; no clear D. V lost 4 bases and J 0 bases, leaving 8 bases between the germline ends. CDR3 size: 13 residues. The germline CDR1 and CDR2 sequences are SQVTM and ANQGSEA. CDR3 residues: CSVVGQSTDTQYF. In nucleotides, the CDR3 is TGCAGCGTTGTCGGGCAGAGCACAGATACGCAGTATTTT.

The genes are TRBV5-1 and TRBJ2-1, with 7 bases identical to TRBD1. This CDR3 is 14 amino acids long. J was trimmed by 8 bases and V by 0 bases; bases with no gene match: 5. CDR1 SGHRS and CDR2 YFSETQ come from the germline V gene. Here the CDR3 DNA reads TGCGCCAGCAGCTTGGGAATCGACAGGGATGAGCAGTTCTTC. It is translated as CASSLGIDRDEQFF.

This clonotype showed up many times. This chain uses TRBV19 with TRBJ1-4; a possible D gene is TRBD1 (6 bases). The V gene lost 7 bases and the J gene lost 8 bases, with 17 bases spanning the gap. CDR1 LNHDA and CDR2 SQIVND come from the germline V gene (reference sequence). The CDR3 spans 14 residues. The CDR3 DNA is TGTGCCAGTACCCCCCCAGGGGCTCAGGAAAAACTGTTTTTT. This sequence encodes CASTPPGAQEKLFF.

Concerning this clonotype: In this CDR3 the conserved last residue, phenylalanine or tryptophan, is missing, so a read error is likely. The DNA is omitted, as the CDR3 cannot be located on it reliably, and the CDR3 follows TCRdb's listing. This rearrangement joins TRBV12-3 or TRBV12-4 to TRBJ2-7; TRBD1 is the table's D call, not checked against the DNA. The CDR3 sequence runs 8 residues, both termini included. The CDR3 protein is CASSLDRR.

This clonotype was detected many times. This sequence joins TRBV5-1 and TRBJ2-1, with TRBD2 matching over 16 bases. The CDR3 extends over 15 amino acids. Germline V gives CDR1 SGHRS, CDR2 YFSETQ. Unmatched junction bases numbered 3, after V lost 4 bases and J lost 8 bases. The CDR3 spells CASSKGLAGGDEQFF. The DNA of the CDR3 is TGCGCCAGCAGCAAGGGACTAGCGGGGGGGGATGAGCAGTTCTTC.

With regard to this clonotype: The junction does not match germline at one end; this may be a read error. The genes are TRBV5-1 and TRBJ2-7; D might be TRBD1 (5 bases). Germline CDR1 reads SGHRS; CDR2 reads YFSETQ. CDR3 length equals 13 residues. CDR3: CASTRGPSYDQYF. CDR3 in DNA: TGCGCCAGCACAAGGGGTCCGTCCTACGACCAGTACTTC.

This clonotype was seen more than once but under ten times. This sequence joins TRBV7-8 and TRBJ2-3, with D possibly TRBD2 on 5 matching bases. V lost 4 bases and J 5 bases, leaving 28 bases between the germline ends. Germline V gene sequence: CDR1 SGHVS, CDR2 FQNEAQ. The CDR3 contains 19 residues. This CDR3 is CASSSAPRRGVRAGDTQYF. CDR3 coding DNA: TGTGCCAGCAGCTCAGCACCCCGAAGAGGCGTACGGGCGGGAGATACGCAGTATTTT. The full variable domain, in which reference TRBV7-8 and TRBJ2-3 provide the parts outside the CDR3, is GAGVSQSPRYKVAKRGQDVALRCDPISGHVSLFWYQQALGQGPEFLTYFQNEAQLDKSGLPSDRFFAERPEGSVSTLKIQRTQQEDSAVYLCASSSAPRRGVRAGDTQYFGPGTRLTVL.

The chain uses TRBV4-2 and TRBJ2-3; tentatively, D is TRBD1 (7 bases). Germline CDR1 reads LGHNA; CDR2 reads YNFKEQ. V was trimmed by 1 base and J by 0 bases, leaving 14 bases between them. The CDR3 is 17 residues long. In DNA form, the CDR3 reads TGTGCCAGCAGCCAAGGTGGCAGGGGGACTAGCACAGATACGCAGTATTTT. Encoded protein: CASSQGGRGTSTDTQYF.

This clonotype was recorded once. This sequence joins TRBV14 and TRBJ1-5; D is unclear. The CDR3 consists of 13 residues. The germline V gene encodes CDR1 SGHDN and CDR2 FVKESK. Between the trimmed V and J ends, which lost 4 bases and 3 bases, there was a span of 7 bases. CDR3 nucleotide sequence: TGTGCCAGCAGCCTATTCAACAATCAGCCCCAGCATTTT. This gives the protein CASSLFNNQPQHF.

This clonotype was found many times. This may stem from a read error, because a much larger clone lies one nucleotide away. The CDR3 region is CASRPEGGQRYNEQFF. The CDR3 nucleotides are TGTGCCAGCCGACCGGAGGGGGGACAACGCTACAATGAGCAGTTCTTC. The chain carries TRBV6-4 and TRBJ2-1; the D gene could be TRBD1 or TRBD2 (6 bases each). Germline CDR1 is MRHNA and CDR2 is SNTAGT. CDR3 length: 16 amino acids. V was trimmed by 8 bases and J by 3 bases, leaving 20 bases between them.

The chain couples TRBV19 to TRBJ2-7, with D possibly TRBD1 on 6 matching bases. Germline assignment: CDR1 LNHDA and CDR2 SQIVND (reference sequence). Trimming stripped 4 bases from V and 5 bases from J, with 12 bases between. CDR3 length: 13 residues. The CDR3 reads CASSTGGGNEQYF. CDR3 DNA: TGTGCCAGTAGTACTGGGGGCGGCAACGAGCAGTACTTC.

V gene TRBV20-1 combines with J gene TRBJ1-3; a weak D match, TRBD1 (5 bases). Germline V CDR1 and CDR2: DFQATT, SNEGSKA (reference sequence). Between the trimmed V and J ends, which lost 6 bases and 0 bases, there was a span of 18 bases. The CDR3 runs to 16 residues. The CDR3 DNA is TGCAGTGCGCTCAAGCGGGACGCCGGCTCTGGAAACACCATATATTTT. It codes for CSALKRDAGSGNTIYF.